This T cell receptor beta chain was captured in a study of shared clonotypes between healthy human individuals. Overall study findings and caveats: Among the subsets, naive ones generally showed larger estimated richness than memory ones. With a few donors compared, 4% to 5% of naive CD4 clonotypes were shared.

In the case of this clone: Antigen: not known.

Generated by immunoSEQ multiplex PCR, the TCRdb table keeps only in-frame clones and is missing some. This table holds under 1 million clones, about 91% found once. Naive CD8 cells were CD45RO-negative, positively selected for CCR7, excluding terminally differentiated effector memory CD45RA+ cells. The germline gives CDR1 MNHEY, CDR2 SMNVEV (reference sequence). The V and J ends lost 0 bases and 9 bases respectively, with 12 bases between them. CDR3 length: 13 residues. V gene TRBV27 combines with J gene TRBJ2-7; D is perhaps TRBD1 (6 bases). Sequences were obtained from naive CD8+ T cells sorted from blood. This clonotype was sampled from a man aged 25 to 40 in good health. The CDR3 nucleotides are TGTGCCAGCAGTTTATCTTGGGACACGGTGCAGTACTTC. Amino acids: CASSLSWDTVQYF.